This T cell receptor (beta chain) stems from a study of cytomegalovirus exposure and HLA in healthy donors. The donors, nominally healthy at sampling, likely had unrecorded immune exposures. PCR used 60 Vbeta primers and 13 Jbeta primers. Original methodology: A follow-up analysis tallied about 88 million unique TCR beta chains, some 11 million shared. TCRdb's copy holds only in-frame clones and misses some; the assay was immunoSEQ multiplex PCR. Clone size and V and J calls were adopted from that table, with D and trimming inferred from the DNA. The repertoire holds about 160,000 clones, 60% to 80% seen once, with about 1.4% in the top ten. After removal of 0 bases from V and 8 bases from J, the junction contained 10 bases not matched to a gene. The CDR3 runs to 15 residues. Germline lookup yields CDR1 SGHRS and CDR2 YFSETQ. Regarding this clone: The target antigen is unknown.

Study results and caveats: Later work associated around 18,000 TCR beta sequences with HLA alleles at 0.05 false discovery rate. Immune exposure data for these donors was limited to CMV serostatus.

The receptor was derived from a woman under 40 in good health and CMV-seronegative. Sequenced material: PBMCs. The chain has TRBV5-1 and TRBJ1-2, with 7 positions matching TRBD1. The CDR3 region has the DNA TGCGCCAGCAGCTTGGCCATGAGCAGGGGGACCGGCTACACCTTC. Its protein product is CASSLAMSRGTGYTF. The full variable domain, with the rest looked up from reference TRBV5-1 and TRBJ1-2, is KAGVTQTPRYLIKTRGQQVTLSCSPISGHRSVSWYQQTPGQGLQFLFEYFSETQRNKGNFPGRFSGRQFSNSRSEMNVSTLELGDSALYLCASSLAMSRGTGYTFGSGTRLTVV.